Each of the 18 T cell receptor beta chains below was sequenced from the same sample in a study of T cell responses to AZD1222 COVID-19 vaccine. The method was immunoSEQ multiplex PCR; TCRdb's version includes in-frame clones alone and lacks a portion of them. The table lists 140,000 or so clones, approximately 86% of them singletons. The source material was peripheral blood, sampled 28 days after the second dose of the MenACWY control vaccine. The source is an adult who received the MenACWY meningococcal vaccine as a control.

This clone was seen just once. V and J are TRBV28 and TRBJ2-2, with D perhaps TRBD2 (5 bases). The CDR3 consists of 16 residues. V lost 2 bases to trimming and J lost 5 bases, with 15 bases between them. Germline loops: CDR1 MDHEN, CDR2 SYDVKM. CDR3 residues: CASSLEVLAGTGELFF. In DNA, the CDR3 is TGTGCCAGCAGTTTAGAGGTCCTAGCTGGGACCGGGGAGCTGTTTTTT.

CDR3 amino acids: CASSSTLGGPPYGYTF. For the CDR3, the DNA is TGCGCCAGCAGCTCAACTTTAGGGGGGCCGCCCTATGGCTACACCTTC. The chain joins TRBV5-1 to TRBJ1-2, with a tentative D call TRBD1 (6 bases). This CDR3 is built from 16 residues. Deletions cut 3 bases from V and 4 bases from J, with 19 bases between. Germline CDR1 and CDR2: SGHRS and YFSETQ.

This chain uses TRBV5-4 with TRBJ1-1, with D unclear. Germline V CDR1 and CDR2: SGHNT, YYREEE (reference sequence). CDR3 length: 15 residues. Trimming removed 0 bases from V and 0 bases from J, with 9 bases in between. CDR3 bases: TGTGCCAGCAGCTTGGGACTGAGCATGAACACTGAAGCTTTCTTT. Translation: CASSLGLSMNTEAFF.

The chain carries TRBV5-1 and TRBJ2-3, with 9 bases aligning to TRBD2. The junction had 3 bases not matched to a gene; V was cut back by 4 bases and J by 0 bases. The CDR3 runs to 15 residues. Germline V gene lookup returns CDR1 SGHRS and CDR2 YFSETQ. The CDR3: CASSAGGSSTDTQYF. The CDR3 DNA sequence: TGCGCCAGCAGCGCGGGGGGGTCTAGCACAGATACGCAGTATTTT.

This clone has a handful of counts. This chain's CDR3 is CASSPRGEKLFF. CDR3 coding DNA: TGTGCCAGCAGCCCCCGGGGTGAAAAACTGTTTTTT. The V gene is TRBV7-9, the J gene TRBJ1-4; D is unclear. V gave up 5 bases and J gave up 7 bases, with 8 bases separating them. Germline V gene sequence: CDR1 SEHNR, CDR2 FQNEAQ (reference sequence). The CDR3 extends over 12 amino acids.

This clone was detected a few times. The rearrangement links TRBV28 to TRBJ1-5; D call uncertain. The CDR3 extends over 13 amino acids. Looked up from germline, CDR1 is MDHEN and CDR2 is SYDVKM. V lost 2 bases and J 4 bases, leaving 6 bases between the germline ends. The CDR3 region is CASSLHPNQPQHF. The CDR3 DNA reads TGTGCCAGCAGTTTACATCCTAATCAGCCCCAGCATTTT.

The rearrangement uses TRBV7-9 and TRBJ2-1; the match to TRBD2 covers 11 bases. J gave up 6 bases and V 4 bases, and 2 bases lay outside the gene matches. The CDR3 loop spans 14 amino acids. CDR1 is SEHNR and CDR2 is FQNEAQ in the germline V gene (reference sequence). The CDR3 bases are TGTGCCAGCAGCTCGACTAGCGGGGTCAATGAGCAGTTCTTC. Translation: CASSSTSGVNEQFF.

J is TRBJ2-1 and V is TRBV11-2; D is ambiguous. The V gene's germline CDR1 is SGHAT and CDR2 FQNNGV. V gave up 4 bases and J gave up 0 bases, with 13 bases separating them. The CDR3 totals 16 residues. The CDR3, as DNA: TGTGCCAGCAGCTCCTCCGGTCGCAGCTCCTACAATGAGCAGTTCTTC. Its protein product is CASSSSGRSSYNEQFF.

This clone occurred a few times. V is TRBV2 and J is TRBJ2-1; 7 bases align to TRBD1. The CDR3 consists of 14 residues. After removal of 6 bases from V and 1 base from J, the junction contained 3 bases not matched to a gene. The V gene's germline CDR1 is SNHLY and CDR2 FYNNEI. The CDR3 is CASRTGESYNEQFF. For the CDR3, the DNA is TGTGCCAGCAGAACAGGGGAGTCCTACAATGAGCAGTTCTTC.

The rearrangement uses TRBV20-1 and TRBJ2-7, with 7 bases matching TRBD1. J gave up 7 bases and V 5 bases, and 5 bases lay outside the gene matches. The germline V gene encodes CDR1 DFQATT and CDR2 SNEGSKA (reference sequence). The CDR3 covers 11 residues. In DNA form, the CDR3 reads TGCAGTGCTGACAGGGAGAGGGAGCAGTACTTC. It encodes CSADREREQYF.

As DNA, the CDR3 is TGTGCCAGCAGTTTCACAGGGCGCTATGGCTACACCTTC. It specifies CASSFTGRYGYTF. This chain uses TRBV27 with TRBJ1-2, with D perhaps matching TRBD1 (6 bases). The CDR3 is 13 amino acids. Germline V gives CDR1 MNHEY, CDR2 SMNVEV (reference sequence). V lost 3 bases and J lost 4, with 9 bases in between.

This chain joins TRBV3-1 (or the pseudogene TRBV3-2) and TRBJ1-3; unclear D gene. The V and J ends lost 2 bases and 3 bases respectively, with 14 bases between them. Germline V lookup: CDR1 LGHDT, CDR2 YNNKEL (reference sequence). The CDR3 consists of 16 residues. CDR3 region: CASSQFGGSNGNTIYF. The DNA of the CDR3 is TGTGCCAGCAGCCAATTCGGAGGGTCAAATGGAAACACCATATATTTT.

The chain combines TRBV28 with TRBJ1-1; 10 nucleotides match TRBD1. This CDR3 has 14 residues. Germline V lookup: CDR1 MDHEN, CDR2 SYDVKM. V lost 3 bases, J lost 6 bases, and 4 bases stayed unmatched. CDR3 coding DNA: TGTGCCAGCAGTTTGACCGGGACAGGGGCTGAAGCTTTCTTT. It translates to CASSLTGTGAEAFF. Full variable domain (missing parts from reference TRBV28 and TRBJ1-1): DVKVTQSSRYLVKRTGEKVFLECVQDMDHENMFWYRQDPGLGLRLIYFSYDVKMKEKGDIPEGYSVSREKKERFSLILESASTNQTSMYLCASSLTGTGAEAFFGQGTRLTVV.

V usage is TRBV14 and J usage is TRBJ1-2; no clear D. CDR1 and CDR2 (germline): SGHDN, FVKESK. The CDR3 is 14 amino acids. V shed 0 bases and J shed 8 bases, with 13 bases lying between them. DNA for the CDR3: TGTGCCAGCAGCCAAGATTCCCGATCCTCCGGCTACACCTTC. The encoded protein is CASSQDSRSSGYTF. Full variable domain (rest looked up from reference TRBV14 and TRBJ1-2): EAGVTQFPSHSVIEKGQTVTLRCDPISGHDNLYWYRRVMGKEIKFLLHFVKESKQDESGMPNNRFLAERTGGTYSTLKVQPAELEDSGVYFCASSQDSRSSGYTFGSGTRLTVV.

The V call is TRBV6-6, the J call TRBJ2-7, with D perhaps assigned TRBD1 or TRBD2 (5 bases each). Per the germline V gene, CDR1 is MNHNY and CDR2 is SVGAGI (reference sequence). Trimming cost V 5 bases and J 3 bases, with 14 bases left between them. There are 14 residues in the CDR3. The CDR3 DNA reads TGTGCCAGCAGTCGTTTACGGGACGGCTACGAGCAGTACTTC. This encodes CASSRLRDGYEQYF.

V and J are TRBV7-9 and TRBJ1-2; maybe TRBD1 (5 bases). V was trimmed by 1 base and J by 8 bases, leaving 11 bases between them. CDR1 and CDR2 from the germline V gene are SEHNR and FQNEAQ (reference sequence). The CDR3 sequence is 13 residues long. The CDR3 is CASSLVPGKGYTF. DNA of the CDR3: TGTGCCAGCAGCTTAGTTCCAGGGAAGGGCTACACCTTC. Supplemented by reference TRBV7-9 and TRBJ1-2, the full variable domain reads DTGVSQNPRHKITKRGQNVTFRCDPISEHNRLYWYRQTLGQGPEFLTYFQNEAQLEKSRLLSDRFSAERPKGSFSTLEIQRTEQGDSAMYLCASSLVPGKGYTFGSGTRLTVV.

This CDR3 reads CASSRTGVTDSNQPQHF. The CDR3, as DNA: TGTGCCAGCTCACGCACAGGGGTCACGGATAGCAATCAGCCCCAGCATTTT. The J gene is TRBJ1-5, the V gene TRBV18; 7 positions match TRBD1. The ends lost 4 bases at V and 0 bases at J; junction bases unmatched: 9. CDR1 is KGHSH and CDR2 is LQKENI in the germline V gene. The CDR3 extends over 17 amino acids.

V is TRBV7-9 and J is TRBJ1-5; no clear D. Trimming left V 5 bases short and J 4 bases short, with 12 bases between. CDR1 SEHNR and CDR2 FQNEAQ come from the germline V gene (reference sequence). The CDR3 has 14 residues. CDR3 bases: TGTGCCAGCAGCCCACTGGGCGGAAATCAGCCCCAGCATTTT. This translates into CASSPLGGNQPQHF.